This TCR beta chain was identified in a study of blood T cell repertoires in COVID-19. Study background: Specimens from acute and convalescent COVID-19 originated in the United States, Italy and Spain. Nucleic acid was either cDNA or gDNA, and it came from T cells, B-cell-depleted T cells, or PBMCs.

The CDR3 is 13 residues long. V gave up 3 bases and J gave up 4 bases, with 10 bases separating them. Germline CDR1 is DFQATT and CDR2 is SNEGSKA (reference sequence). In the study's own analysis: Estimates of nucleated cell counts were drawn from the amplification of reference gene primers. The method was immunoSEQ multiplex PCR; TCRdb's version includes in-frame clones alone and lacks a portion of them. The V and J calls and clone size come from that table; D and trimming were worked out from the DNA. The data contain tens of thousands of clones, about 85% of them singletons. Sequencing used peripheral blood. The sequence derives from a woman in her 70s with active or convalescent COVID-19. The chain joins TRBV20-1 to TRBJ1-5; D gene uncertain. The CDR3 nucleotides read TGCAGTGCTAGTGGGAAACTAAATCAGCCCCAGCATTTT. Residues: CSASGKLNQPQHF.